This T cell receptor (beta chain) originates from a study of T cell repertoires in ileal Crohn's disease. The germline gives CDR1 MNHEY, CDR2 SVGAGI. V trimming: 5 bases; J trimming: 4 bases; junction bases outside the gene matches: 2. The CDR3 is 14 amino acids. This clone was seen once. Here immunoSEQ multiplex PCR was the method, and the copy in TCRdb shows in-frame clones only, minus some. The sample records some 16,000 clones, around 90% being singletons. The sample's time point: inflamed ileum from the surgical specimen. Specimen: ileal tissue. The receptor comes from an adult with Crohn's disease. The V and J genes are TRBV6-5 and TRBJ2-6; the match to TRBD1 covers 7 bases. The CDR3 sequence is CASSQGVGANVLTF. For the CDR3, the DNA is TGTGCCAGCAGTCAGGGGGTGGGGGCCAACGTCCTGACTTTC.